The rows below give T cell receptor beta chains drawn from one sample of a study of T cell responses to AZD1222 COVID-19 vaccine. The method was immunoSEQ multiplex PCR; TCRdb's version includes in-frame clones alone and lacks a portion of them. Of around 100,000 clones listed, approximately 89% are singletons. The specimen comprised peripheral blood, sampled on day 0 of MenACWY control vaccination. The receptors originated from an adult in good health. The CDR3 runs from the conserved cysteine through the conserved F or W. A D gene is named only where the DNA matches it firmly. Size is stated for part of the rows, as once, few or many counts, or as a class when the clone is expanded.

CASSPRGKDTGELFF,TGTGCCAGCTCACCGAGGGGAAAGGACACCGGGGAGCTGTTTTTT,-,TRBV18,-,TRBJ2-2
CASRVGIHNEQFF,TGCGCCAGCCGTGTGGGCATCCACAATGAGCAGTTCTTC,-,TRBV5-1,-,TRBJ2-1
CASSQGDRATNEKLFF,TGCGCCAGCAGCCAGGGGGACAGGGCAACTAATGAAAAACTGTTTTTT,TRBD1,TRBV5-1,-,TRBJ1-4
CAWSVLGTEAFF,TGTGCCTGGAGTGTACTTGGTACTGAAGCTTTCTTT,-,TRBV30,-,TRBJ1-1
CATSGRGIQPQHF,TGTGCCACCTCAGGTCGAGGCATACAGCCCCAGCATTTT,-,TRBV24-1,-,TRBJ1-5
CATSEGQGARETQYF,TGTGCCACCAGTGAGGGACAGGGGGCAAGAGAGACCCAGTACTTC,TRBD1,TRBV24-1,-,TRBJ2-5
CSAATSRREQYF,TGCAGCGCTGCCACTAGCAGGAGGGAGCAGTACTTC,-,TRBV29-1,-,TRBJ2-7
CASSRGLAGGETQYF,TGTGCCAGCAGCCGGGGACTAGCGGGAGGTGAGACCCAGTACTTC,TRBD2,TRBV27,-,TRBJ2-5
CASSSGGNEQFF,TGTGCCAGCAGCTCAGGGGGGAATGAGCAGTTCTTC,-,TRBV7-2,-,TRBJ2-1
CASSLGEETQYF,TGTGCCAGCAGCTTGGGGGAAGAGACCCAGTACTTC,-,TRBV7-2,-,TRBJ2-5
CASRGRSGPYNEQFF,TGTGCCAGCCGGGGCCGTAGCGGGCCCTACAATGAGCAGTTCTTC,TRBD2,TRBV27,-,TRBJ2-1
CASSLAGGLLNSPLHF,TGTGCCAGCAGCCTGGCAGGGGGGCTCCTCAATTCACCCCTCCACTTT,TRBD1,TRBV2,-,TRBJ1-6
CASSVVSTDTQYF,TGTGCCAGCAGCGTAGTCAGCACAGATACGCAGTATTTT,-,TRBV9,-,TRBJ2-3
CALAGNYGYTF,TGTGCCCTAGCCGGGAACTATGGCTACACCTTC,-,TRBV2,-,TRBJ1-2
CASIWTSGEQYF,TGTGCCAGCATTTGGACTAGCGGCGAGCAGTACTTC,TRBD2,TRBV2,once,TRBJ2-7
CAIRDSLGRKNTEAFF,TGTGCCATCAGGGATTCCCTGGGACGGAAGAACACTGAAGCTTTCTTT,-,TRBV10-3,-,TRBJ1-1
CASSPLASFAGELFF,TGTGCCAGTAGTCCCCTCGCTAGCTTCGCCGGGGAGCTGTTTTTT,-,TRBV19,-,TRBJ2-2
CASSLTGPNSYNSPLHF,TGTGCCAGCAGCTTGACAGGACCAAACTCCTATAATTCACCCCTCCACTTT,-,TRBV5-4,-,TRBJ1-6
CASSPVEGTEAFF,TGTGCCAGCTCACCTGTCGAGGGCACTGAAGCTTTCTTT,-,TRBV6-5,once,TRBJ1-1
CASSTGTSGIYEQYF,TGTGCCAGCAGCACCGGGACTAGCGGGATCTACGAGCAGTACTTC,TRBD2,TRBV28,-,TRBJ2-7